Ten or more counts support the clone carrying this T cell receptor (beta chain). Antigen specificity is unknown. The data originate from a study of T cells after posttransplantation cyclophosphamide. CDR1 is MNHEY and CDR2 is SMNVEV in the germline V gene (reference sequence). The CDR3 runs to 15 residues. After removal of 3 bases from V and 5 bases from J, the junction contained 6 bases not matched to a gene. TCRdb's table, derived via immunoSEQ multiplex PCR, lists solely in-frame clones and lacks some. The sample holds tens of thousands of clones, and no clone turns up only once. Study results and caveats: Donor-recipient repertoire similarity was low at 1-2 months, rising over year one. Skin or GI-infiltrating T cells shared few TRB sequences with blood. TRB clonality was highly associated with recipient CMV seropositivity and reactivation.

The V and J genes are TRBV27 and TRBJ2-3; 9 bases line up with TRBD2. Sequenced sample: PBMCs. This TCR came from a middle-aged man in good health, CMV-negative, and a related stem cell transplant donor. In DNA, the CDR3 is TGTGCCAGCAGTTTGGGCGGGAGGGCCTTAGATACGCAGTATTTT. Translating it yields CASSLGGRALDTQYF.